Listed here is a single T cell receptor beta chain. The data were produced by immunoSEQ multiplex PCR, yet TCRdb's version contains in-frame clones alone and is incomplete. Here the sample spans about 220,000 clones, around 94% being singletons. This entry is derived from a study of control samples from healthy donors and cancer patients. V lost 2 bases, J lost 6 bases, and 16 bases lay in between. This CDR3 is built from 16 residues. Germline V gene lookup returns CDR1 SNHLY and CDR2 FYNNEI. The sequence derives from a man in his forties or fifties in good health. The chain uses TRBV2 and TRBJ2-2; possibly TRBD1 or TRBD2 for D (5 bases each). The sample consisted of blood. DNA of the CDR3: TGTGCCAGCAGTGAAAGTCCAGGGCCGAGGGCCGGGGAGCTGTTTTTT. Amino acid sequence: CASSESPGPRAGELFF.